This record covers a single T cell receptor (beta chain). The target antigen is unknown. The sample belongs to a study of shared clonotypes between healthy human individuals. Study conclusions and caveats: Rarefaction curves obtained for sorted subsets showed sequencing incomplete despite large depth.

Germline V gives CDR1 LNHDA, CDR2 SQIVND (reference sequence). V lost 5 bases, J lost 3 bases, and 11 bases lay in between. This CDR3 has 13 amino acids. TCRdb keeps only in-frame clones here, not all; method: immunoSEQ multiplex PCR. The sample records about 600,000 clones, around 97% being singletons. Partitioning of CD4+ cells yielded a CD45RA+ naive subset and a CD45RA-negative memory subset. This receptor was taken from a woman aged 30 to 39 in good health. The source material was naive CD4+ T cells sorted from blood. Subset denoted: CD45RA+ positively selected. This chain uses TRBV19 with TRBJ2-7, with D tentatively TRBD1 (5 bases). CDR3 amino acids: CASSSQGFYEQYF. CDR3 DNA: TGTGCCAGTAGTTCTCAGGGTTTCTACGAGCAGTACTTC.